The clone carrying this T cell receptor (beta chain) was seen a handful of times. What it recognizes is unknown. The source of the sample is a study of OX40 agonist ivuxolimab in advanced cancers. Looking at the study overall: Patients received the agonistic anti-OX40 (CD134) antibody ivuxolimab. Patients received ivuxolimab, an intravenous treatment, every 2 weeks at 0.01 to 10 mg/kg. Study-wide points: CD8+ T cells averaged more expanded clones than CD4+. Expanded peripheral T cell antigen specificity was not determined.

From germline, CDR1 is WSHSY and CDR2 SAAADI. The CDR3 spans 14 residues. The V end lost 2 bases, the J end lost 6 bases, and 11 bases lay between the germline ends. Libraries were prepared by immunoSEQ multiplex PCR; TCRdb keeps only in-frame clonotypes and omits some of them. The table lists around 21,000 clones, 83% of them singletons. The receptor was isolated from an adult with an advanced solid tumor such as melanoma, head and neck, liver or kidney cancer. V is TRBV10-2 and J is TRBJ1-5, with TRBD1 as a possible D gene (5 bases). Sequencing used CD4+ or CD8+ T cells sorted from blood, obtained in a trial of the OX40 agonist ivuxolimab. This chain's CDR3 is CASSELRVGQPQHF. The CDR3 coding sequence is TGCGCCAGCAGTGAGCTCAGGGTTGGTCAGCCCCAGCATTTT.